Below are 3 T cell receptor beta chains sequenced from a single sample in a study of patients and donors after allogeneic stem cell transplantation. TCRdb re-analysed the RT-PCR reads in MiXCR, keeping a single row per CDR3 protein. This sample carries about 40,000 distinct CDR3 sequences, roughly 30% of them seen once, and the ten largest clones take about three quarters. The sample was blood, either unsorted or a sorted T cell fraction (not recorded which). These receptors came from a human donor who was either an allogeneic HSCT recipient or a stem cell or donor lymphocyte infusion donor (not recorded which). It is not recorded whose cells these are; they may come from a transplant donor.

The chain links TRBV6-4 to TRBJ1-1; D not certain. Deletions cut 2 bases from V and 0 bases from J, with 4 bases between. Germline V gene lookup returns CDR1 MRHNA and CDR2 SNTAGT. CDR3 length: 13 amino acids. The CDR3 DNA reads TGTGCCAGCAGTGACGATTTGAACACTGAAGCTTTCTTT. As protein: CASSDDLNTEAFF.

This sequence joins TRBV5-1 and TRBJ2-1, with 8 bases matching TRBD1. The CDR3 spans 15 residues. The germline V gene encodes CDR1 SGHRS and CDR2 YFSETQ. J lost 4 bases, V lost 5 bases, and 8 bases had no gene match. The chain's CDR3 is CASSLTGQVYNEQFF. The CDR3 nucleotides are TGCGCCAGCAGTCTGACGGGACAGGTTTACAATGAGCAGTTCTTC.

V and J are TRBV10-3 and TRBJ1-3; D is undetermined. The CDR3 runs to 16 residues. CDR1 ENHRY and CDR2 SYGVKD come from the germline V gene. Trimming removed 0 bases from V and 0 bases from J, with 9 bases in between. The chain's CDR3 is CAISESLIASGNTIYF. The CDR3 nucleotides read TGTGCCATCAGTGAGTCGTTGATAGCCTCTGGAAACACCATATATTTT.